Here is one T cell receptor beta chain with its context. In germline, CDR1 is MGHRA, CDR2 YSYEKL. The CDR3 is made up of 14 amino acids. V dropped 1 base and J dropped 8 bases, with 12 bases sitting between them. This record comes from a study of patients and donors after allogeneic stem cell transplantation. TCRdb called the RT-PCR reads again in MiXCR, with one record for every CDR3 protein. Seen here are some 960,000 distinct CDR3 sequences, under 20% observed once, and the top ten hold roughly 6%. The sample taken for sequencing was blood, either unsorted or a sorted T cell fraction (not recorded which). The TCR was taken from a human donor who was either an allogeneic HSCT recipient or a stem cell or donor lymphocyte infusion donor (not recorded which). It is not recorded whose cells these are; they may come from a transplant donor. The V call is TRBV4-1, the J call TRBJ2-1; the D call may be TRBD1 or TRBD2 (5 bases each). This chain's CDR3 is CASSQAGAGDEQFF. The CDR3, as DNA: TGCGCCAGCAGCCAAGCTGGGGCCGGGGATGAGCAGTTCTTC.